This record concerns one TCR beta chain sequence. Antigen unknown. This sample stems from a study of esophageal squamous cell carcinoma under preoperative chemotherapy. For the study at large: TCR repertoires were profiled from both peripheral blood T cells and tumor-infiltrating lymphocytes.

Study-level results: After paclitaxel-nedaplatin, abundant clones were more likely to contract than amplify. After treatment, tumor-infiltrating lymphocytes seemed to come partly from incoming peripheral T cells, not only local changes.

Time point noted: before preoperative PTX-NDP chemotherapy. Preoperative chemotherapy with paclitaxel-nedaplatin was given to patients before surgery. Per the germline V gene, CDR1 is SGHTA and CDR2 is FQGNSA. V lost 6 bases and J lost 5, with 16 bases in between. The CDR3 extends over 14 amino acids. MiXCR, run by TCRdb on the PCR reads, gives a single entry per CDR3 protein. Of roughly 15,000 distinct CDR3 sequences listed, approximately 50% were seen once; the top ten hold about 27%. The sample was collected from a patient given preoperative chemotherapy. J is TRBJ1-1 and V is TRBV7-2; weak D call: TRBD1 (6 bases). The clonotype was recovered from a human donor with esophageal squamous cell carcinoma. The donor label of this sample is uncertain. The CDR3 is CASREGGRVTEAFF. The CDR3 bases are TGTGCCAGCAGAGAGGGGGGCCGGGTAACTGAAGCTTTCTTT.